This TCR beta chain originates from a study of CD8 T cells in ankylosing spondylitis. TCRdb independently ran MiXCR on the 5' RACE reads; one entry per CDR3 protein. The repertoire has 100,000 or so distinct CDR3 sequences, under 30% of them found once; the top ten carry roughly an eighth. V was cut by 4 bases and J by 10 bases, with 14 bases left in between. The germline gives CDR1 SGHRS, CDR2 YFSETQ. This CDR3 has 12 amino acids. The specimen was synovial fluid, either unsorted or a sorted T cell fraction (not recorded which). V gene TRBV5-1 combines with J gene TRBJ1-1; maybe TRBD1 (6 bases). The receptor was derived from a male donor with ankylosing spondylitis. The DNA of the CDR3 is TGCGCCAGCAGCCAGAACGGGGGCAGAGCTTTCTTT. Amino acids: CASSQNGGRAFF.